This T cell receptor (beta chain) comes out of a study of patients and donors after allogeneic stem cell transplantation. Using its own MiXCR run on the RT-PCR reads, TCRdb lists one record per CDR3 protein. The sample shows about 40,000 distinct CDR3 sequences, 30% to 40% of them seen only once. Germline V gene data show CDR1 as LGHNA and CDR2 as YSLEER. CDR3 length: 15 amino acids. J gave up 7 bases and V 3 bases, and 9 bases lay outside the gene matches. This TCR came from a human donor who was either an allogeneic HSCT recipient or a stem cell or donor lymphocyte infusion donor (not recorded which). It is not recorded whose cells these are; they may come from a transplant donor. The specimen was blood, either unsorted or a sorted T cell fraction (not recorded which). The V and J genes are TRBV4-3 and TRBJ2-1, with 7 nucleotides matching TRBD1. For the CDR3, the DNA is TGCGCCAGCAGCCACCAAAGTACAGGGGAGAATGAGCAGTTCTTC. Amino acids: CASSHQSTGENEQFF.